This TCR beta chain was captured by sequencing in a study of blood T cell repertoires in COVID-19. Profiled with immunoSEQ multiplex PCR; TCRdb holds only in-frame clones, not every one. This sample has almost 250,000 clones, with approximately 89% found just once. This CDR3 comprises 12 residues. V shed 4 bases, J shed 12 bases, and the junction held 4 bases outside the gene matches. The germline V gene has CDR1 MDHEN and CDR2 SYDVKM. Sequenced input: peripheral blood. The receptor's source is a woman aged 60-75 years who had recovered from COVID-19. V and J are TRBV28 and TRBJ2-1; 9 nucleotides match TRBD1. The DNA for the CDR3 is TGTGCCAGCAGTTGGTCGGGACAGGGGCAGTTCTTC. This sequence encodes CASSWSGQGQFF.